The 17 T cell receptor beta chains listed next were all sequenced from one sample in a study of blood T cells in healthy people across ages (dated by TCRdb to the mid-2010s). Libraries were made using 5' RACE. The data were produced on an Illumina HiSeq 2500. A second roughly 7 to 12 cycle PCR used a sample-barcoded 5' primer and a J-beta primer mix. TCRdb applied fastp at Q25 and MiXCR to the public reads, then kept only in-frame beta chains. Each entry is one CDR3 protein sequence, shown with its most common DNA and genes. Here the sample has around 1,100,000 distinct CDR3 sequences; around two fifths occur a single time. Around 14% of the sample is held by the ten biggest clonotypes. Sequencing input: blood. All receptors derive from a man in his late teens or twenties in good health.

This clonotype was seen once. This chain joins TRBV7-2 and TRBJ1-1; D is unclear. The CDR3 extends over 13 amino acids. With 0 bases removed from V and 4 bases from J, the gap between germline ends came to 6 bases. CDR1 is SGHTA and CDR2 is FQGNSA in the germline V gene. This CDR3 reads CASSLAYTTEAFF. For the CDR3, the DNA is TGTGCCAGCAGCTTAGCGTATACCACTGAAGCTTTCTTT.

The sample holds a few counts of this clonotype. The V and J genes are TRBV20-1 and TRBJ2-1; D is ambiguous. Germline V gene sequence: CDR1 DFQATT, CDR2 SNEGSKA (reference sequence). The CDR3 is 12 amino acids. V lost 3 bases, J lost 6 bases, and 9 bases lay in between. The CDR3, as DNA: TGCAGTGCTAGTGAGGCACGCAATGAGCAGTTCTTC. The encoded protein is CSASEARNEQFF.

V gene TRBV20-1 combines with J gene TRBJ2-3; D is undetermined. The V gene's germline CDR1 is DFQATT and CDR2 SNEGSKA (reference sequence). CDR3 length: 15 amino acids. Between the trimmed V and J ends, which lost 3 bases and 4 bases, there was a span of 17 bases. The CDR3 region is CSARRSRFGADTQYF. The DNA for the CDR3 is TGCAGTGCTAGGAGAAGTCGGTTTGGGGCAGATACGCAGTATTTT.

V gene TRBV6-2 or TRBV6-3 combines with J gene TRBJ2-2, with D possibly matching TRBD1 (6 bases). V lost 6 bases to trimming and J lost 4 bases, with 15 bases between them. Germline CDR1 and CDR2: MNHEY and SVGEGT. This CDR3 comprises 15 residues. This CDR3 reads CASSVTGPSTGELFF. The CDR3 DNA reads as TGTGCCAGCAGCGTAACAGGGCCGAGCACCGGGGAGCTGTTTTTT.

This chain uses TRBV7-2 with TRBJ1-2, with D perhaps TRBD1 (5 bases). The CDR3 is 15 residues long. Germline V gene sequence: CDR1 SGHTA, CDR2 FQGNSA. V was trimmed by 2 bases and J by 5 bases, leaving 15 bases between them. The CDR3 region is CASSLSEVRGYGYTF. The CDR3 region has the DNA TGTGCCAGCAGCTTATCCGAGGTTCGGGGGTATGGCTACACCTTC.

The DNA of the CDR3 is TGTGCCAGCACCGGGACTACCGACAATGAGCAGTTCTTC. It is translated as CASTGTTDNEQFF. The chain couples TRBV2 to TRBJ2-1; 7 nucleotides line up with TRBD2. The CDR3 runs 13 residues. Losses at the gene ends were 7 bases for V and 5 bases for J; bases not matched to a gene: 5. Looked up from germline, CDR1 is SNHLY and CDR2 is FYNNEI.

This clonotype was seen only once. The J gene is TRBJ1-2, the V gene TRBV12-3 or TRBV12-4; D is perhaps TRBD1 (6 bases). The CDR3 runs 17 residues. Trimming shortened V by 4 bases and J by 4 bases, and 22 bases separated the two germline ends. CDR3 DNA sequence: TGTGCCAGCAGTTCCATCACCTTAGGGGGGGAAGTCTATGGCTACACCTTC. It specifies CASSSITLGGEVYGYTF.

The chain couples TRBV29-1 to TRBJ2-5, with D perhaps TRBD2 (6 bases). The last part of the DNA fits TRBJ2-1 better; the J call may be wrong. The CDR3 has 13 residues. Germline CDR1 SQVTM, CDR2 ANQGSEA. The CDR3 reads CSVRKDGGETQFF. Written as DNA, the CDR3 is TGCAGCGTTAGGAAAGACGGGGGAGAGACCCAGTTCTTC.

CDR3 nucleotides: TGTGCCAGCAGTTACTCGACCGACCACTATGGCTACACCTTC. This sequence encodes CASSYSTDHYGYTF. This sequence joins TRBV6-2 or TRBV6-3 and TRBJ1-2, with D unclear. CDR1 is MNHEY and CDR2 is SVGEGT in the germline V gene. The CDR3 is made up of 14 amino acids. V lost 0 bases to trimming and J lost 3 bases, with 8 bases between them.

This chain links TRBV4-2 with TRBJ1-5; D unclear. V lost 0 bases and J 6 bases, leaving 15 bases between the germline ends. This CDR3 contains 16 residues. Germline lookup yields CDR1 LGHNA and CDR2 YNFKEQ. Here the CDR3 reads CASSQDLGRDSQPQHF. CDR3 bases: TGTGCCAGCAGCCAAGATCTAGGGAGGGATAGTCAGCCCCAGCATTTT.

The chain has TRBV21-1 and TRBJ1-1; the table assigns TRBD1, which was not confirmed against the DNA. TRBV21-1 is a pseudogene locus. CDR3 length: 15 residues. CDR3 protein: CASRMAGTGDTEAFF. DNA of the CDR3: TGTGCCAGCAGAATGGCCGGGACAGGGGACACTGAAGCTTTCTTT.

The chain carries TRBV20-1 and TRBJ1-1; no firm D call. This CDR3 is 13 amino acids long. CDR1 is DFQATT and CDR2 is SNEGSKA in the germline V gene (reference sequence). V lost 3 bases and J 1 base, leaving 9 bases between the germline ends. The CDR3 is CSASFHGNTEAFF. The CDR3 DNA reads TGCAGTGCTAGTTTCCACGGGAACACTGAAGCTTTCTTT.

The chain employs TRBV20-1 and TRBJ1-4; the D gene is possibly TRBD1 (5 bases). CDR1 and CDR2 (germline): DFQATT, SNEGSKA (reference sequence). Trimming pared 0 bases from V and 7 bases from J, leaving 12 bases between. This CDR3 contains 14 residues. In DNA, the CDR3 is TGCAGTGCTAGAGATGTTCAGGGCGCTGAAAAACTGTTTTTT. Translating gives CSARDVQGAEKLFF.

This clonotype was detected only a few times. This chain connects TRBV7-2 to TRBJ2-3; TRBD2 matches 7 bases. The CDR3 sequence is 14 residues long. Per the germline V gene, CDR1 is SGHTA and CDR2 is FQGNSA. Unmatched junction bases numbered 10, after V lost 7 bases and J lost 6 bases. CDR3 nucleotide sequence: TGTGCCAGCACCACTAGCGTCAATGAGGATACGCAGTATTTT. Translation: CASTTSVNEDTQYF.

This clonotype was found a few times. The chain joins TRBV5-1 to TRBJ2-3; D is possibly TRBD2 (6 bases). The CDR3 loop spans 16 amino acids. Germline V gene lookup returns CDR1 SGHRS and CDR2 YFSETQ. V shed 3 bases and J shed 6 bases, with 20 bases lying between them. The DNA for the CDR3 is TGCGCCAGCAGCTACGAGTCCGGGGGACGGGGTGATACGCAGTATTTT. Its protein is CASSYESGGRGDTQYF.

The V gene is TRBV9, the J gene TRBJ2-1, with 14 bases that match TRBD2. The CDR3 has 18 amino acids. Trimming removed 1 base from V and 8 bases from J; junction bases left unmatched: 11. Germline lookup yields CDR1 SGDLS and CDR2 YYNGEE. The CDR3 loop is CASSVQPPGLAGVDEQFF. Here the CDR3 DNA reads TGTGCCAGCAGCGTACAGCCTCCGGGACTAGCGGGGGTCGATGAGCAGTTCTTC. The whole variable domain, remainder taken from reference TRBV9 and TRBJ2-1, is DSGVTQTPKHLITATGQRVTLRCSPRSGDLSVYWYQQSLDQGLQFLIQYYNGEERAKGNILERFSAQQFPDLHSELNLSSLELGDSALYFCASSVQPPGLAGVDEQFFGPGTRLTVL.

The chain employs TRBV20-1 and TRBJ2-3; D might be TRBD2 (6 bases). In germline, CDR1 is DFQATT, CDR2 SNEGSKA (reference sequence). This CDR3 is 16 amino acids long. The V and J ends lost 0 bases and 0 bases respectively, with 13 bases between them. The CDR3 coding sequence is TGCAGTGCTAGAGATCGACTAGTTATTAGCACAGATACGCAGTATTTT. It specifies CSARDRLVISTDTQYF.